This T cell receptor (beta chain) is from a study of blood T cell repertoires in COVID-19. Study background: Sources were T cells, B-cell-depleted T cells, or PBMCs; the material itself was cDNA or gDNA.

Assay used: immunoSEQ multiplex PCR; TCRdb lists only in-frame clones, some missing. The data show 270,000 or so clones, roughly nine tenths seen once. Losses at the gene ends were 0 bases for V and 1 base for J; bases not matched to a gene: 6. CDR3 length: 16 amino acids. From germline, CDR1 is LGHNA and CDR2 YNFKEQ. This clone has a handful of counts. The receptor was isolated from a woman aged 25-40 years with COVID-19, enrolled during active disease. The V gene is TRBV4-2, the J gene TRBJ2-7; 7 nucleotides align to TRBD2. Input material: peripheral blood. CDR3 bases: TGTGCCAGCAGCCAAGATTGGGCTAGCGGATCCTACGAGCAGTACTTC. It translates to CASSQDWASGSYEQYF.